This TCR beta chain is from a study of shared clonotypes between healthy human individuals. Clones were read by immunoSEQ multiplex PCR, and TCRdb kept only the in-frame ones, dropping some. This table has 2,500,000 or so clones, around 92% appearing once. After removal of 1 base from V and 1 base from J, the junction contained 2 bases not matched to a gene. The CDR3 sequence is 17 residues long. CDR1 SGHAT and CDR2 FQNNGV come from the germline V gene. The sequenced sample consisted of naive CD4+ T cells from PBMCs. Subset noted: CD45RA+ positively selected. The source is a man between 18 and 35 years old in good health. Some clones in this sample may be carry-over from other donors' samples. The chain employs TRBV11-2 and TRBJ2-3; TRBD2 matches 13 bases. The CDR3 reads CASSLVGTSGGTDTQYF. CDR3 nucleotide sequence: TGTGCCAGCAGCTTAGTAGGGACTAGCGGGGGCACAGATACGCAGTATTTT.